This TCR beta chain is from a study of neurological immune-mediated disorders. General study findings and limits: Any association between clinical or MRI features and the multiple sclerosis repertoire cluster was absent. The greatest TCR clonal expansion appeared in HTLV-1-associated myelopathy and the smallest, falling below healthy controls, in multiple sclerosis.

Trimming removed 4 bases from V and 3 bases from J, with 12 bases in between. CDR1 SGHRS and CDR2 YFSETQ come from the germline V gene. The CDR3 covers 14 residues. The making of cDNA relied on 5'RACE with 10-nucleotide random UMIs. TCRdb called the 5' RACE reads again in MiXCR, with one record for every CDR3 protein. In the table there are some 33,000 distinct CDR3 sequences, 1.5% of which are singletons. This clonotype showed up many times. Its specificity is not known. Source material was 2 million unsorted PBMCs, stored at -80 °C in RNAlater. Sequencing was carried out using PBMCs. The genes are TRBV5-1 and TRBJ2-3, with D tentatively TRBD2 (6 bases). The clonotype originates from a woman between 25 and 40 years old with multiple sclerosis. In DNA, the CDR3 is TGCGCCAGCAGCGGGGGAGGAAGGACAGATACGCAGTATTTT. It codes for CASSGGGRTDTQYF.